Listed below are T cell receptor beta chains from one sample, sequenced in a study of long-term antiretroviral therapy in people with HIV. Clones were sequenced by immunoSEQ multiplex PCR, and TCRdb holds only the in-frame ones, with some missing. Of fewer than 30,000 clones in the sample, around 88% were seen once. Material: unsorted PBMCs, obtained less than 4.7 years after starting antiretroviral therapy. The source of these receptors is a man aged 30 to 39 with HIV. Both conserved end residues are part of each CDR3. Each record gives: V gene, clone size, D gene, J gene, CDR3 DNA, CDR3 protein. The D gene is left open where the match is weak. For some rows the clone size is stated as once, few or many, or as a class when expanded; others skip it.

v_gene: TRBV2
abundance: .
d_gene: .
j_gene: TRBJ1-1
CDR3nt: TGTGCCAGCAGTGAAGCGCAGGGACTCGCTGAAGCTTTCTTT
CDR3aa: CASSEAQGLAEAFF

v_gene: TRBV11-2
abundance: .
d_gene: .
j_gene: TRBJ2-7
CDR3nt: TGTGCTTCACTCGGCGACAGCTCCTACGAGCAGTACTTC
CDR3aa: CASLGDSSYEQYF

v_gene: TRBV19
abundance: .
d_gene: .
j_gene: TRBJ2-7
CDR3nt: TGTGCCAGTAGTATAGATTCGGACAACTACGAGCAGTACTTC
CDR3aa: CASSIDSDNYEQYF

v_gene: TRBV6-1
abundance: .
d_gene: TRBD2
j_gene: TRBJ2-3
CDR3nt: TGTGCCAGTTCATACGGGACTAGCGGCACAGATACGCAGTATTTT
CDR3aa: CASSYGTSGTDTQYF

v_gene: TRBV5-1
abundance: .
d_gene: TRBD2
j_gene: TRBJ2-1
CDR3nt: TGCGCCAGCAGCTTGGGCCGACTAGCGGGAGGCTATGAGCAGTTCTTC
CDR3aa: CASSLGRLAGGYEQFF

v_gene: TRBV4-2
abundance: .
d_gene: .
j_gene: TRBJ2-3
CDR3nt: TGTGCCAGCAGCCCCCCCTCCCTCTCTACAGATACGCAGTATTTT
CDR3aa: CASSPPSLSTDTQYF

v_gene: TRBV5-1
abundance: .
d_gene: TRBD1
j_gene: TRBJ1-1
CDR3nt: TGCGCCAGCAGCGCGACAGGGGGCAGCGTAGCTTTCTTT
CDR3aa: CASSATGGSVAFF

v_gene: TRBV5-4
abundance: .
d_gene: .
j_gene: TRBJ1-4
CDR3nt: TGTGCCAGCAGCGCCGGGACACCTTCTAATGAAAAACTGTTTTTT
CDR3aa: CASSAGTPSNEKLFF

v_gene: TRBV7-3
abundance: .
d_gene: TRBD2
j_gene: TRBJ2-3
CDR3nt: TGTGCCAGCGCCATGTCGGCGGGGGGGACAGATACGCAGTATTTT
CDR3aa: CASAMSAGGTDTQYF

v_gene: TRBV9
abundance: once
d_gene: TRBD2
j_gene: TRBJ2-7
CDR3nt: TGTGCCAGCAGCGTAGAACTAGCGGGAGAGTACGAGCAGTACTTC
CDR3aa: CASSVELAGEYEQYF

v_gene: TRBV7-9
abundance: .
d_gene: .
j_gene: TRBJ2-1
CDR3nt: TGTGCCAGCAGCTTTTGGCAGGGGAATGAGCAGTTCTTC
CDR3aa: CASSFWQGNEQFF

v_gene: TRBV9
abundance: .
d_gene: TRBD2
j_gene: TRBJ2-1
CDR3nt: TGTGCCAGCAGCGTAGAACTAGCGGGAGAAGGCTATGAGCAGTTCTTC
CDR3aa: CASSVELAGEGYEQFF

v_gene: TRBV7-9
abundance: .
d_gene: .
j_gene: TRBJ2-3
CDR3nt: TGTGCCAGCAGCTTAGTGGTGAGCACAGATACGCAGTATTTT
CDR3aa: CASSLVVSTDTQYF

v_gene: TRBV19
abundance: .
d_gene: .
j_gene: TRBJ2-2
CDR3nt: TGTGCCAGTAGTATACAGCACACCGGGACTTTCACCGGGGAGCTGTTTTTT
CDR3aa: CASSIQHTGTFTGELFF

v_gene: TRBV6-5
abundance: medium-sized
d_gene: .
j_gene: TRBJ2-7
CDR3nt: TGTGCCAGCAGTTACGATAGGAACAACTACGAGCAGTACTTC
CDR3aa: CASSYDRNNYEQYF

v_gene: TRBV19
abundance: once
d_gene: TRBD1
j_gene: TRBJ1-2
CDR3nt: TGTGCCAGTAGAGGAACAGGGGGCGGTCATGGCTACACCTTC
CDR3aa: CASRGTGGGHGYTF

v_gene: TRBV4-3
abundance: .
d_gene: .
j_gene: TRBJ1-1
CDR3nt: TGCGCCAGCAGCCAAGGGGGGGCCCCTGAAGCTTTCTTT
CDR3aa: CASSQGGAPEAFF

v_gene: TRBV25-1
abundance: .
d_gene: .
j_gene: TRBJ2-3
CDR3nt: TGTGCCAGCAGTGAATCTTGGGGGGCTAGTCTCACAGATACGCAGTATTTT
CDR3aa: CASSESWGASLTDTQYF

v_gene: TRBV7-9
abundance: .
d_gene: .
j_gene: TRBJ2-7
CDR3nt: TGTGCCAGCAGCGATGGCCTACGAGCCGGTCGGGAGCAGTACTTC
CDR3aa: CASSDGLRAGREQYF

v_gene: TRBV19
abundance: .
d_gene: TRBD1
j_gene: TRBJ1-2
CDR3nt: TGTGCCAGTAGCCAAGGGACAGGGGGCTATGGCTACACCTTC
CDR3aa: CASSQGTGGYGYTF

v_gene: TRBV2
abundance: .
d_gene: .
j_gene: TRBJ1-5
CDR3nt: TGTGCCAGCAGTGAAGCGCTTGGGCATATGAACAATCAGCCCCAGCATTTT
CDR3aa: CASSEALGHMNNQPQHF

v_gene: TRBV25-1
abundance: few
d_gene: TRBD1
j_gene: TRBJ2-7
CDR3nt: TGTGCCAGCAGTCCCCGGGACAGGGATCAAGAGCAGTACTTC
CDR3aa: CASSPRDRDQEQYF

v_gene: TRBV5-4
abundance: .
d_gene: .
j_gene: TRBJ1-3
CDR3nt: TGTGCCAGCAGCCCAGGGGCTCCAACCATATATTTT
CDR3aa: CASSPGAPTIYF

v_gene: TRBV5-5
abundance: .
d_gene: .
j_gene: TRBJ2-1
CDR3nt: TGTGCCAGCAGCTTGGAGCCCGACCTTGATTCCTACAATGAGCAGTTCTTC
CDR3aa: CASSLEPDLDSYNEQFF

v_gene: TRBV7-9
abundance: .
d_gene: TRBD1
j_gene: TRBJ2-5
CDR3nt: TGTGCCAGCAGCTTAGAGGACAGGCAAGAGACCCAGTACTTC
CDR3aa: CASSLEDRQETQYF

v_gene: TRBV19
abundance: .
d_gene: TRBD2
j_gene: TRBJ2-7
CDR3nt: TGTGCCAGTAGTAGCGGGAGTGGTGACGAGCAGTACTTC
CDR3aa: CASSSGSGDEQYF

v_gene: TRBV6-5
abundance: .
d_gene: .
j_gene: TRBJ1-6
CDR3nt: TGTGCCAGCGGGAAGGGCGTTTCACCCCTCCACTTT
CDR3aa: CASGKGVSPLHF

v_gene: TRBV7-6
abundance: .
d_gene: .
j_gene: TRBJ1-1
CDR3nt: TGTGCCAGCAGTCGAGTCACTGAAGCTTTCTTT
CDR3aa: CASSRVTEAFF

v_gene: TRBV19
abundance: .
d_gene: TRBD2
j_gene: TRBJ2-7
CDR3nt: TGTGCCAGAGCCGGGACTAGCGGGAGTGGGCAGTACTTC
CDR3aa: CARAGTSGSGQYF

v_gene: TRBV30
abundance: .
d_gene: .
j_gene: TRBJ2-7
CDR3nt: TGTGCCTGGAGAGACTCCTACGAGCAGTACTTC
CDR3aa: CAWRDSYEQYF

v_gene: TRBV19
abundance: .
d_gene: .
j_gene: TRBJ1-4
CDR3nt: TGTGCCAGCTGCCAGCGTGCGAATGAAAAACTGTTTTTT
CDR3aa: CASCQRANEKLFF

v_gene: TRBV11-3
abundance: .
d_gene: TRBD2
j_gene: TRBJ2-1
CDR3nt: TGTGCCAGCAGCTTAACGCCGGGACTAGCGGACTTGGAGCAGTTCTTC
CDR3aa: CASSLTPGLADLEQFF

v_gene: TRBV10-3
abundance: .
d_gene: .
j_gene: TRBJ1-3
CDR3nt: TGTGCCGCCGGACACCGCGGAAACACCATATATTTT
CDR3aa: CAAGHRGNTIYF

v_gene: TRBV6-1
abundance: .
d_gene: .
j_gene: TRBJ1-2
CDR3nt: TGTGCCAGCAGTGACCTAATGGGACTCACCTCTGGGGGCTACACCTTC
CDR3aa: CASSDLMGLTSGGYTF

v_gene: TRBV7-9
abundance: .
d_gene: TRBD1
j_gene: TRBJ2-2
CDR3nt: TGTGCCAGCAGCACCCGGACAGGGCCCGGGGAGCTGTTTTTT
CDR3aa: CASSTRTGPGELFF

v_gene: TRBV11-3
abundance: .
d_gene: TRBD2
j_gene: TRBJ2-7
CDR3nt: TGTGCCAGCAGCTTATATGGGACTAGCGACTACGAGCAGTACTTC
CDR3aa: CASSLYGTSDYEQYF

v_gene: TRBV19
abundance: .
d_gene: .
j_gene: TRBJ1-3
CDR3nt: TGTGCCACCCGGGACTTTTGGGGAAATTCGGGAAACACCATATATTTT
CDR3aa: CATRDFWGNSGNTIYF

v_gene: TRBV27
abundance: .
d_gene: TRBD1
j_gene: TRBJ2-2
CDR3nt: TGTGCCAGCAGAAAAGACAGGGGGTGGACCGGGGAGCTGTTTTTT
CDR3aa: CASRKDRGWTGELFF

v_gene: TRBV7-3
abundance: .
d_gene: .
j_gene: TRBJ1-1
CDR3nt: TGTGCCAGCAGTCGAGGGGTCGGAACTGAAGCTTTCTTT
CDR3aa: CASSRGVGTEAFF

v_gene: TRBV7-2
abundance: .
d_gene: .
j_gene: TRBJ1-5
CDR3nt: TGTGCCAGCAGCCCGGGGGCAGCCAATCAGCCCCAGCATTTT
CDR3aa: CASSPGAANQPQHF

v_gene: TRBV5-1
abundance: .
d_gene: .
j_gene: TRBJ1-2
CDR3nt: TGCGCCAGCAGCTTCACTGGATATGGCTACACCTTC
CDR3aa: CASSFTGYGYTF

v_gene: TRBV7-3
abundance: .
d_gene: TRBD1
j_gene: TRBJ2-1
CDR3nt: TGTGCCAGCAGCTTGACAGGGCGGGTGAATGAGCAGTTCTTC
CDR3aa: CASSLTGRVNEQFF

v_gene: TRBV7-6
abundance: .
d_gene: TRBD2
j_gene: TRBJ2-7
CDR3nt: TGTGCCAGCAGCTTAGGGATACTAGCGGGAGGTAACGAGCAGTACTTC
CDR3aa: CASSLGILAGGNEQYF

v_gene: TRBV30
abundance: .
d_gene: .
j_gene: TRBJ1-3
CDR3nt: TGTGCCTGGGACAGCTCTGGAAACACCATATATTTT
CDR3aa: CAWDSSGNTIYF

v_gene: TRBV30
abundance: .
d_gene: .
j_gene: TRBJ1-1
CDR3nt: TGTGCCTGGGTACAGCCGAACACTGAAGCTTTCTTT
CDR3aa: CAWVQPNTEAFF

v_gene: TRBV5-8
abundance: .
d_gene: .
j_gene: TRBJ2-2
CDR3nt: TGTGCCAGCAGCAATAAATTAAGGGCGTCCGGGGAGCTGTTTTTT
CDR3aa: CASSNKLRASGELFF

v_gene: TRBV30
abundance: .
d_gene: TRBD1
j_gene: TRBJ2-7
CDR3nt: TGTGCCTGGAGTCCCGGGACAGGGGGCTACGAGCAGTACTTC
CDR3aa: CAWSPGTGGYEQYF

v_gene: TRBV5-1
abundance: .
d_gene: .
j_gene: TRBJ2-7
CDR3nt: TGCGCCAGCGGGCGGAGCCCCTACGAGCAGTACTTC
CDR3aa: CASGRSPYEQYF

v_gene: TRBV13
abundance: .
d_gene: TRBD2
j_gene: TRBJ2-7
CDR3nt: TGTGCCAGCAGCTCTCGGGGACTAGCGGGGGGGGAGCAGTACTTC
CDR3aa: CASSSRGLAGGEQYF

v_gene: TRBV6-5
abundance: .
d_gene: TRBD1
j_gene: TRBJ2-1
CDR3nt: TGTGCCAGCAGTTACTCCCGACAGGGTTGGGGGCAGTTCTTC
CDR3aa: CASSYSRQGWGQFF